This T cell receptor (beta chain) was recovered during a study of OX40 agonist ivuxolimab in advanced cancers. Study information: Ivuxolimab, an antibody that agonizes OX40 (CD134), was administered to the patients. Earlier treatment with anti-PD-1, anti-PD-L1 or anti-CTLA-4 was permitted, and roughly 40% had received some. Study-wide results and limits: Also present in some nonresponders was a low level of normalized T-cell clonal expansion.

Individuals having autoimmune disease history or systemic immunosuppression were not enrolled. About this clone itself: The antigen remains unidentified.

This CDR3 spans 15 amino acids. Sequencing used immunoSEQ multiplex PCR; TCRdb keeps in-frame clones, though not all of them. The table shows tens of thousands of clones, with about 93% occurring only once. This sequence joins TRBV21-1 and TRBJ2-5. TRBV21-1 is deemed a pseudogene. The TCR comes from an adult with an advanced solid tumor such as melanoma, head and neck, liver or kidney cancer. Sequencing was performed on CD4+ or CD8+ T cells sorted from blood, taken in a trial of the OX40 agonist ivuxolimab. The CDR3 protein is CASSNSWGLRETQYF. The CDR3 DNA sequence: TGTGCCAGCAGCAATTCGTGGGGGTTGCGAGAGACCCAGTACTTC.